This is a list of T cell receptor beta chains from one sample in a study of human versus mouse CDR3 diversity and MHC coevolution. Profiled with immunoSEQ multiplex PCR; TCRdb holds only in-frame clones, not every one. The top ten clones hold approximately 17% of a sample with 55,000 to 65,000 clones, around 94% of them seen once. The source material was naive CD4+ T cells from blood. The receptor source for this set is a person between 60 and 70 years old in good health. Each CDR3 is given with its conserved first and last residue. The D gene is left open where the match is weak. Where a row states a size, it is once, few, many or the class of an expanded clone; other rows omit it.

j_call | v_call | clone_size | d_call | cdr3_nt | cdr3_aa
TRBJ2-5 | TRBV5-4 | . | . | TGTGCCAGCGGCTTGGCCTTACAAGAGACCCAGTACTTC | CASGLALQETQYF
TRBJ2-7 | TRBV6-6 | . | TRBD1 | TGTGCCAGCAGTTCCCCAGGACAGGGTTCCGAGCAGTACTTC | CASSSPGQGSEQYF
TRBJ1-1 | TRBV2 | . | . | TGTGCCAGCACCCGGGGGGGTATGAACACTGAAGCTTTCTTT | CASTRGGMNTEAFF
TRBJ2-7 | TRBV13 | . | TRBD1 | TGTGCCAGCAGCCCACCCAGGTTGGACAGGCGCTTGCCCAGGCACTACGAGCAGTACTTC | CASSPPRLDRRLPRHYEQYF
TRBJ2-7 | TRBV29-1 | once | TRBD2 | TGCAGCGTTGTAGGTGAAGGGAGGGTCGACGAGCAGTACTTC | CSVVGEGRVDEQYF
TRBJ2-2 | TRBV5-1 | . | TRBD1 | TGCGCCAGCAGCTGGGGGACAGGGAGCGCCGGGGAGCTGTTTTTT | CASSWGTGSAGELFF
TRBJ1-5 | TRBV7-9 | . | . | TGTGCCAGCTCCGTGGCCAATCAGCCCCAGCATTTT | CASSVANQPQHF
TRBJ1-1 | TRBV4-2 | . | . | TGTGCCAGCAGCCAAGTGGCCCTAGCTGAAGCTTTCTTT | CASSQVALAEAFF
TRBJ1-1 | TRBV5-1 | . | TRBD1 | TGCGCCAGCAGCTGGACAGGGGGCGCAGAGGCCACTGAAGCTTTCTTT | CASSWTGGAEATEAFF
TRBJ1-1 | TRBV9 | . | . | TGTGCCAGCAGCGTAGGGGCAGGGATGAACACTGAAGCTTTCTTT | CASSVGAGMNTEAFF
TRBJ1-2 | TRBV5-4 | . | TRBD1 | TGTGCCAGCAGCTTGGACGGGACAGGGGTCTATGGCTACACCTTC | CASSLDGTGVYGYTF
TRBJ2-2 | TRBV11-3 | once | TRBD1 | TGTGCCAGCAGATCCGACAGGGGGAATACCGGGGAGCTGTTTTTT | CASRSDRGNTGELFF
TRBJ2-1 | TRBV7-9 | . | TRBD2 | TGTGCCAGCAGCGCACTAGCGGGAAGCTACAATGAGCAGTTCTTC | CASSALAGSYNEQFF
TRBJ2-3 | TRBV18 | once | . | TGTGCCAGCTCACCAAAGGCGGGCCGAGAGGGAGATACGCAGTATTTT | CASSPKAGREGDTQYF
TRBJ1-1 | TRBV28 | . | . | TGTGCCAGCAGTTTAGACAGGACCAACACTGAAGCTTTCTTT | CASSLDRTNTEAFF
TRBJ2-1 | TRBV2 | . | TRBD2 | TGTGCCAGCAAACGACTAGCGGGAGGAGCGGCGGAGCAGTTCTTC | CASKRLAGGAAEQFF
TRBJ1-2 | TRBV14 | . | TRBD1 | TGTGCCAGCAGCCAGGACAGGGTTGGCTACACCTTC | CASSQDRVGYTF
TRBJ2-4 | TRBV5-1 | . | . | TGCGCCAGCAGCTCTGTAGCCAAAAACATTCAGTACTTC | CASSSVAKNIQYF
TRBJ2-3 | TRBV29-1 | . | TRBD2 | TGCAGCGTTGAACGTAGCGGGGTAGGGACGGATACGCAGTATTTT | CSVERSGVGTDTQYF
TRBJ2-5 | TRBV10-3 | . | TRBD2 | TGTGCCATCAGTGAGTCCGGGACTAGCGGGAGAACAGAGACCCAGTACTTC | CAISESGTSGRTETQYF
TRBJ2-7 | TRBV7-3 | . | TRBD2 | TGTGCCAGCAGCCCAGGGGGACTAGCGGCAGACGAGCAGTACTTC | CASSPGGLAADEQYF
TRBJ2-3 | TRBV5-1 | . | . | TGCGCCAGCTCTCCAGGGCCAGGTACAGATACGCAGTATTTT | CASSPGPGTDTQYF
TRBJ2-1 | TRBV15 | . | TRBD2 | TGTGCCACCAGCAATGGACTAGCGGGAGGGCTGGGCAATGAGCAGTTCTTC | CATSNGLAGGLGNEQFF
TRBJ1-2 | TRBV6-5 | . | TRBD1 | TGTGCCAGCAGTTACTCGACAGGGATCTATGGCTACACCTTC | CASSYSTGIYGYTF
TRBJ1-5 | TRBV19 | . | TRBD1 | TGTGCCAGTAGCCAACTGGCTCGACAGGGGGCGCGGAATGGCAATCAGCCCCAGCATTTT | CASSQLARQGARNGNQPQHF
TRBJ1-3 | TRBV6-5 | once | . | TGTGCCAGCAGTTTCGCGAGAAACACCATATATTTT | CASSFARNTIYF
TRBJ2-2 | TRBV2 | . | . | TGTGCCAGCAGTGAAGCGCCCCTGCGGGCCGGGGAGCTGTTTTTT | CASSEAPLRAGELFF
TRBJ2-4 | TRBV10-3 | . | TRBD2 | TGTGCCATCAGTGAGTCGGTAGCGGGATCCCTGAGAAACATTCAGTACTTC | CAISESVAGSLRNIQYF
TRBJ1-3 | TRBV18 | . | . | TGTGCCAGCTCACCCCTCGGGGGAAGTGTAAACACCATATATTTT | CASSPLGGSVNTIYF
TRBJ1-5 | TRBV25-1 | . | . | TGTGCCAGCAGTGAAGCCGGACAGTCACATCAGCCCCAGCATTTT | CASSEAGQSHQPQHF
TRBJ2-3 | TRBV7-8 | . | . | TGTGCCAGCAGCTCGGGTCGTTCAGATACGCAGTATTTT | CASSSGRSDTQYF
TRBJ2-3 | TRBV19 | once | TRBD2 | TGTGCCAGTAGTCCCGGACTAGCGGGAGGTCGAGATACGCAGTATTTT | CASSPGLAGGRDTQYF
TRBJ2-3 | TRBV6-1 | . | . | TGTGCCAGCAGTGTGTCTAGCGGCACAGATACGCAGTATTTT | CASSVSSGTDTQYF
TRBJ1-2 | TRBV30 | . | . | TGTGCCTGGAGTGTAGGCTCGCGCGGGTACACCTTC | CAWSVGSRGYTF
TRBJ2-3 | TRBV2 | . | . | TGTGCCAGCAGATCGGGAGTGACAGATACGCAGTATTTT | CASRSGVTDTQYF
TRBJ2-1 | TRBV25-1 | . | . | TGTGCCAGCAGTGACGGTTTGAGGGTGTATGAGCAGTTCTTC | CASSDGLRVYEQFF
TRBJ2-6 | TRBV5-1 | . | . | TGCGCCAGCACCGAGCCTGGGGCCAACGTCCTGACTTTC | CASTEPGANVLTF
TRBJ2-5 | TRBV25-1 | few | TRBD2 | TGTGCCAGCAGTGCATATAGGACTAGCGGTGGGGAGACCCAGTACTTC | CASSAYRTSGGETQYF
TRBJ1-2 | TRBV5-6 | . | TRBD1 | TGTGCCAGCAGCATGGGGACAGCCGGACTCTGGGGCTACACCTTC | CASSMGTAGLWGYTF
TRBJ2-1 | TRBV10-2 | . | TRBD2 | TGCGCCAGCAGCGATACTAGCGGGGGAGCTTGGGAGCAGTTCTTC | CASSDTSGGAWEQFF
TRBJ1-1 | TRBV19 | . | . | TGTGCCAGTACCGACCTTCGGCAGGCCGGGGGGAATAGAGGTGAAGCTTTCTTT | CASTDLRQAGGNRGEAFF
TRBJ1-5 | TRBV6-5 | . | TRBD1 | TGTGCCAGCACCCGGGACAGGGGGTACAATCAGCCCCAGCATTTT | CASTRDRGYNQPQHF
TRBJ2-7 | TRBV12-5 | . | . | TGTGCTAGTGGTTTGGTAGGAGGGGGCGGCTCCTACGAGCAGTACTTC | CASGLVGGGGSYEQYF
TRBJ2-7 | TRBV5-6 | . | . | TGTGCCAGCAGCTTGGTCGACGAGCAGTACTTC | CASSLVDEQYF
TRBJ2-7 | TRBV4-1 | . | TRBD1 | TGCGCCAGCAGCCGGGTACCGGGACAGGGTTACGAGCAGTACTTC | CASSRVPGQGYEQYF
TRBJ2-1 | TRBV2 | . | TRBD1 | TGTGCCAGCAGTGCCGGGACAGGCGACTACAATGAGCAGTTCTTC | CASSAGTGDYNEQFF
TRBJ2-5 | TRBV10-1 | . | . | TGCGCCAGCAGTGAGGGCAGATACCCCTTAGAGACCCAGTACTTC | CASSEGRYPLETQYF
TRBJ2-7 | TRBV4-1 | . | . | TGCGCCAGCAGCCAAGGACACGGGGACACCTACGAGCAGTACTTC | CASSQGHGDTYEQYF
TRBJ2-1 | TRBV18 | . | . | TGTGCCAGCGGAGGCAGGAGGTCCTACAATGAGCAGTTCTTC | CASGGRRSYNEQFF
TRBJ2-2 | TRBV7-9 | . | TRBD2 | TGTGCCAGCAGCCCGGGACTAGCGGGACGGGACACCGGGGAGCTGTTTTTT | CASSPGLAGRDTGELFF
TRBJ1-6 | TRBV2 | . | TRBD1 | TGTGCCAGCAGTATACAGGGGAGCGAATCACCCCTCCACTTT | CASSIQGSESPLHF
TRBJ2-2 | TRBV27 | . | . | TGTGCCAGCAGTTTATCGGGGGGGGCAGGTAGCAGCACCGGGGAGCTGTTTTTT | CASSLSGGAGSSTGELFF
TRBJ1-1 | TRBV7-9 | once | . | TGTGCCAGCAGCTTAGATCAGGGTCTGGGTAACACTGAAGCTTTCTTT | CASSLDQGLGNTEAFF